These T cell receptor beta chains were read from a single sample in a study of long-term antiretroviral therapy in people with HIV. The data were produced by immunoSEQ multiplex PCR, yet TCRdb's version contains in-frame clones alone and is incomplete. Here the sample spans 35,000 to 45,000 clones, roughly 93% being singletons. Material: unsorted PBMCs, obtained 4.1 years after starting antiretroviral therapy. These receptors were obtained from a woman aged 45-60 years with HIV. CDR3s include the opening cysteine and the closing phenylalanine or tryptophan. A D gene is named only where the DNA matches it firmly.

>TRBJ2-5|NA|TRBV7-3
TGTGCCAGCAGTCAAGCAAGAGGGGAGACCCAGTACTTC
CASSQARGETQYF
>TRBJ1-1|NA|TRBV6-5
TGTGCCAGCTCTAGCAGGAGAAACACTGAAGCTTTCTTT
CASSSRRNTEAFF
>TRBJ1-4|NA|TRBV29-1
TGCAGCGTTCGGGGGGGCGATGAAAAACTGTTTTTT
CSVRGGDEKLFF
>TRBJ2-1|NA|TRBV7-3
TGTGCCAGCAGCTCGCAAAAGTCGATTAAGGGACATAACTACAATGAGCAGTTCTTC
CASSSQKSIKGHNYNEQFF
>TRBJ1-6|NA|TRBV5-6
TGTGCCAGCAGCTTGACGGTCCCCCCCAATTCACCCCTCCACTTT
CASSLTVPPNSPLHF
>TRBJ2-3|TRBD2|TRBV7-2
TGTGCCAGCAGCTTATCAGCGGGGGGGGGCACAGATACGCAGTATTTT
CASSLSAGGGTDTQYF
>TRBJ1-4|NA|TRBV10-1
TGCGCCAGCAGTGACAGCCTGAATGAAAAACTGTTTTTT
CASSDSLNEKLFF
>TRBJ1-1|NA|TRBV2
TGTGCCAGCAGCGGGGATATGAACACTGAAGCTTTCTTT
CASSGDMNTEAFF
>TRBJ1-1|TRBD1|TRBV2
TGTGCCAGCAGGTCGACAGGGATCGGGGGGACTGAAGCTTTCTTT
CASRSTGIGGTEAFF
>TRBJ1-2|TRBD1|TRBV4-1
TGCGCCAGCAGCCCAGCACAGGGGGTGAGTCTCTATGGCTACACCTTC
CASSPAQGVSLYGYTF
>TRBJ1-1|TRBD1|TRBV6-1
TGTGCCAGCAGTTCTACGGGACAGTCCAACACTGAAGCTTTCTTT
CASSSTGQSNTEAFF
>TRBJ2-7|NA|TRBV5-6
TGTGCCAGCAGCTCGAACGTCTACGAGCAGTACTTC
CASSSNVYEQYF
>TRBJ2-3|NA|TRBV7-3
TGTGCCAGCAGCTTAGTAGGGGACACGGCCACAGATACGCAGTATTTT
CASSLVGDTATDTQYF